These 15 T cell receptor beta chains share one sample of origin, sequenced in a study of shared clonotypes between healthy human individuals. Measured with immunoSEQ multiplex PCR; TCRdb has only the in-frame clones, and not every one. The sample consists of 500,000 to 650,000 clones, roughly 79% of them appearing once. The sequenced sample consisted of PBMCs. The receptor set was obtained from a woman in her thirties or forties in good health. Some clones in this sample may be carry-over from other donors' samples.

In its sample, this clone was seen once. The rearrangement joins TRBV29-1 to TRBJ2-5; 8 bases fit TRBD2. Germline lookup yields CDR1 SQVTM and CDR2 ANQGSEA. The junction had 17 bases not matched to a gene; V was cut back by 6 bases and J by 5 bases. This CDR3 contains 16 residues. CDR3 DNA: TGCAGCGTCATCAGCGGGAGTCCCGATTTTGGTGAGACCCAGTACTTC. This encodes CSVISGSPDFGETQYF.

The V gene is TRBV19, the J gene TRBJ1-1; a possible D gene is TRBD1 (6 bases). The CDR3 loop spans 15 amino acids. The germline CDR1 and CDR2 sequences are LNHDA and SQIVND (reference sequence). The V end was cut by 7 bases, the J end by 2 bases, with 17 bases between. CDR3 in amino acids: CASTRTASLNTEAFF. In nucleotides, the CDR3 is TGTGCCAGTACCCGGACAGCCAGTCTTAACACTGAAGCTTTCTTT. Together with reference TRBV19 and TRBJ1-1, the CDR3 gives the full variable domain: DGGITQSPKYLFRKEGQNVTLSCEQNLNHDAMYWYRQDPGQGLRLIYYSQIVNDFQKGDIAEGYSVSREKKESFPLTVTSAQKNPTAFYLCASTRTASLNTEAFFGQGTRLTVV.

J is TRBJ2-1 and V is TRBV27; 8 bases align to TRBD2. After removal of 8 bases from V and 7 bases from J, the junction contained 13 bases not matched to a gene. In germline, CDR1 is MNHEY, CDR2 SMNVEV (reference sequence). The CDR3 consists of 15 residues. Here the CDR3 reads CASGPGGAFGNEQFF. CDR3 bases: TGTGCCAGCGGGCCCGGGGGGGCGTTTGGAAATGAGCAGTTCTTC.

The sample holds many counts of this clone. The rearrangement joins TRBV28 to TRBJ2-7, with 14 bases matching TRBD2. J gave up 1 base and V 3 bases, and 5 bases lay outside the gene matches. The CDR3 extends over 17 amino acids. In germline, CDR1 is MDHEN, CDR2 SYDVKM. CDR3 sequence (DNA): TGTGCCAGCAGTTTCGGGACTAGCGGGAGTTTTTCCTACGAGCAGTACTTC. Protein product: CASSFGTSGSFSYEQYF.

This chain uses TRBV18 with TRBJ2-6; 9 bases map to TRBD1. V trimming: 6 bases; J trimming: 2 bases; junction bases outside the gene matches: 5. The CDR3 is made up of 16 amino acids. Per the germline V gene, CDR1 is KGHSH and CDR2 is LQKENI. For the CDR3, the DNA is TGTGCCAGCTCTCAGACAGGGGGGGCTGGGGCCAACGTCCTGACTTTC. It encodes CASSQTGGAGANVLTF. Supplemented by reference TRBV18 and TRBJ2-6, the full variable domain reads NAGVMQNPRHLVRRRGQEARLRCSPMKGHSHVYWYRQLPEEGLKFMVYLQKENIIDESGMPKERFSAEFPKEGPSILRIQQVVRGDSAAYFCASSQTGGAGANVLTFGAGSRLTVL.

The rearrangement uses TRBV7-2 and TRBJ2-1, with D possibly being TRBD2 (6 bases). CDR3 length: 15 residues. The germline V gene encodes CDR1 SGHTA and CDR2 FQGNSA. The V gene lost 1 base and the J gene lost 7 bases, with 14 bases spanning the gap. The DNA for the CDR3 is TGTGCCAGCAGCTTAGGGACTACCCATTTGAATGAGCAGTTCTTC. Encoded protein: CASSLGTTHLNEQFF. Drawing the rest from reference TRBV7-2 and TRBJ2-1, the complete variable domain is GAGVSQSPSNKVTEKGKDVELRCDPISGHTALYWYRQSLGQGLEFLIYFQGNSAPDKSGLPSDRFSAERTGGSVSTLTIQRTQQEDSAVYLCASSLGTTHLNEQFFGPGTRLTVL.

About this clone itself: The sample contains more than one DNA sequence encoding this CDR3. For the CDR3, the DNA is TGCGCCAGCAGCCCGGGATGGGAAGAGACCCAGTACTTC. This sequence encodes CASSPGWEETQYF. V is TRBV5-1 and J is TRBJ2-5; D may be TRBD2 (5 bases). Deletions cut 4 bases from V and 3 bases from J, with 10 bases between. Germline assignment: CDR1 SGHRS and CDR2 YFSETQ. The CDR3 extends over 13 amino acids.

The CDR3 region is CASSSASAGAFNYNEQFF. The DNA of the CDR3 is TGCGCCAGCAGCTCGGCGAGCGCGGGGGCATTTAACTACAATGAGCAGTTCTTC. V is TRBV5-1 and J is TRBJ2-1; possible D gene TRBD2, 7 bases. V was trimmed by 3 bases and J by 3 bases, leaving 22 bases between them. The CDR3 runs 18 residues. Germline V gives CDR1 SGHRS, CDR2 YFSETQ.

The V gene is TRBV4-2, the J gene TRBJ2-1; 10 bases line up with TRBD2. The germline V gene has CDR1 LGHNA and CDR2 YNFKEQ. V gave up 3 bases and J gave up 2 bases; unmatched junction bases: 4. This CDR3 has 16 residues. The DNA for the CDR3 is TGTGCCAGCAGCCACCAACTAGCGGGGACCTACAATGAGCAGTTCTTC. This gives the protein CASSHQLAGTYNEQFF.

This clone has only a few counts. This chain connects TRBV2 to TRBJ2-3; D might be TRBD1 or TRBD2, each matching 5 bases. The CDR3 is 15 residues long. The V gene's germline CDR1 is SNHLY and CDR2 FYNNEI. V was shortened by 6 bases and J by 6 bases, with 19 bases between the two germline ends. The CDR3 sequence is CASSPSVGPGDTQYF. The CDR3 DNA follows: TGTGCCAGCAGCCCCAGCGTGGGGCCGGGGGATACGCAGTATTTT.

The rearrangement joins TRBV28 to TRBJ2-6; D is unresolved. Germline V lookup: CDR1 MDHEN, CDR2 SYDVKM. The CDR3 has 13 residues. Between the trimmed V and J ends, which lost 6 bases and 0 bases, there was a span of 3 bases. CDR3 nucleotide sequence: TGTGCCAGCAGGAGCTCTGGGGCCAACGTCCTGACTTTC. This encodes CASRSSGANVLTF.

About this clone itself: At one end, the junction sequence differs from germline, possibly due to a read error. At the DNA level, this CDR3 is encoded by other sequences in the same sample as well. V is TRBV7-3 and J is TRBJ1-3; no clear D gene. This CDR3 is built from 14 residues. Germline assignment: CDR1 SGHTA and CDR2 FQGTGA. CDR3 loop: CASSLDPSGNTIYF. CDR3 nucleotide sequence: TGCGCCAGCAGCTTAGACCCCTCTGGAAACACCATATATTTT.

The V and J genes are TRBV10-3 and TRBJ1-3, with unresolved D. Germline loops: CDR1 ENHRY, CDR2 SYGVKD. The CDR3 runs to 13 residues. V lost 0 bases, J lost 9 bases, and 9 bases lay in between. In DNA, the CDR3 is TGTGCCATCAGTGAGTCGCAGGACCGCACCATATATTTT. This translates into CAISESQDRTIYF.

This clone was detected only once. The J gene is TRBJ2-5, the V gene TRBV5-4; 9 positions agree with TRBD2. CDR1 SGHNT and CDR2 YYREEE come from the germline V gene (reference sequence). The CDR3 is 14 amino acids. The V and J ends lost 7 bases and 4 bases, in that order; junction bases with no gene match: 8. CDR3 DNA sequence: TGTGCCAGCCAACGGCAGCGGGAGGTAGAGACCCAGTACTTC. This sequence encodes CASQRQREVETQYF.

The DNA for the CDR3 is TGTGCCAGCAGCAGAGCTGGACTAGCGGGAGGTCTGTTCTCCTACAATGAGCAGTTCTTC. Translating gives CASSRAGLAGGLFSYNEQFF. This chain uses TRBV7-8 with TRBJ2-1, with 14 bases fitting TRBD2. V shed 5 bases, J shed 0 bases, and the junction held 12 bases outside the gene matches. CDR1 and CDR2 from the germline V gene are SGHVS and FQNEAQ. This CDR3 has 20 residues.